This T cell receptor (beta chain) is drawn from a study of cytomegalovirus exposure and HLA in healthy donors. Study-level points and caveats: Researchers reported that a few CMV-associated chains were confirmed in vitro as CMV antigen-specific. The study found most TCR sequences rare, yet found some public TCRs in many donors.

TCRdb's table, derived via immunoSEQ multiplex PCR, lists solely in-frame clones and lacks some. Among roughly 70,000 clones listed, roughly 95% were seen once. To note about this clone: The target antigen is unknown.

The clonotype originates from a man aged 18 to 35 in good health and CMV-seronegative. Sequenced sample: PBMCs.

CDR3 coding DNA: TGTGCCAGCTCACCAGATTCAGGTGAAGCTTTCTTT. It yields the protein CASSPDSGEAFF. The chain uses TRBV18 and TRBJ1-1; D is ambiguous. In germline, CDR1 is KGHSH, CDR2 LQKENI. V lost 2 bases and J 7 bases, leaving 8 bases between the germline ends. The CDR3 runs 12 residues.